These 28 T cell receptor beta chains share one sample of origin, sequenced in a study of cytomegalovirus exposure and HLA in healthy donors. Measured with immunoSEQ multiplex PCR; TCRdb has only the in-frame clones, and not every one. The sample shows some 340,000 clones, roughly 87% of them seen only once. Sequencing was performed on PBMCs. All receptors come from a woman in her 30s in good health and CMV-seropositive.

J is TRBJ2-2 and V is TRBV27; TRBD1 matches 9 bases. V dropped 6 bases and J dropped 0; count of bases not matched to a gene: 2. Per the germline V gene, CDR1 is MNHEY and CDR2 is SMNVEV (reference sequence). The CDR3 sequence is 15 residues long. CDR3 nucleotides: TGTGCCAGCAGCCGGGACAGGGCGAACACCGGGGAGCTGTTTTTT. Protein: CASSRDRANTGELFF.

The genes are TRBV6-6 and TRBJ2-7; D uncertain. Trimming took off 4 bases at V and 7 bases at J, with 11 bases between the two ends. Germline V gives CDR1 MNHNY, CDR2 SVGAGI (reference sequence). This CDR3 has 12 residues. DNA of the CDR3: TGTGCCAGCAGTTTTGGATCGGTGGAGCAGTACTTC. It yields the protein CASSFGSVEQYF.

The rearrangement uses TRBV9 and TRBJ1-3, with unresolved D. The CDR3 extends over 15 amino acids. The germline V gene encodes CDR1 SGDLS and CDR2 YYNGEE. Trimming took off 1 base at V and 3 bases at J, with 11 bases between the two ends. Here the CDR3 reads CASSVKGSSGNTIYF. The CDR3 nucleotides are TGTGCCAGCAGCGTAAAAGGATCTAGTGGAAACACCATATATTTT.

This clone was counted once. The chain recombines TRBV2 with TRBJ2-2; 10 bases agree with TRBD1. Germline V gene sequence: CDR1 SNHLY, CDR2 FYNNEI. The CDR3 has 15 residues. The V gene end was trimmed by 7 bases and the J gene end by 2 bases; junction bases not matched to a gene: 4. For the CDR3, the DNA is TGTGCCAGCATTCGGGACAGGGGCAACACCGGGGAGCTGTTTTTT. It codes for CASIRDRGNTGELFF.

The chain is built from TRBV30 and TRBJ2-3; maybe TRBD1 (6 bases). V was trimmed by 0 bases and J by 2 bases, leaving 15 bases between them. Looked up from germline, CDR1 is GTSNPN and CDR2 is SVGIG (reference sequence). This CDR3 region has 16 residues. The CDR3 region has the DNA TGTGCCTGGAGTGTATCAGGGGTTTCTTCCACAGATACGCAGTATTTT. It is translated as CAWSVSGVSSTDTQYF.

The chain has TRBV2 and TRBJ2-7; 9 nucleotides align to TRBD1. The V segment lost 5 bases and the J segment 1 base; nucleotides outside the gene matches: 3. Germline CDR1 SNHLY, CDR2 FYNNEI. This CDR3 is 14 amino acids long. CDR3 sequence reads: CASSPGQGSYEQYF. CDR3 in DNA: TGTGCCAGCAGTCCGGGACAGGGTTCCTACGAGCAGTACTTC. Based on the CDR3 plus reference TRBV2 and TRBJ2-7, the full variable domain is EPEVTQTPSHQVTQMGQEVILRCVPISNHLYFYWYRQILGQKVEFLVSFYNNEISEKSEIFDDQFSVERPDGSNFTLKIRSTKLEDSAMYFCASSPGQGSYEQYFGPGTRLTVT.

The chain carries TRBV7-2 and TRBJ2-5; D not certain. Germline V CDR1 and CDR2: SGHTA, FQGNSA. V was trimmed by 2 bases and J by 2 bases, leaving 9 bases between them. The CDR3 spans 14 residues. The CDR3 DNA follows: TGTGCCAGCAGCTTAACGCAGACTCAAGAGACCCAGTACTTC. Translation: CASSLTQTQETQYF.

The V and J genes are TRBV5-1 and TRBJ2-3; D remains ambiguous. Trimming left V 4 bases short and J 0 bases short, with 9 bases between. CDR1 is SGHRS and CDR2 is YFSETQ in the germline V gene. The CDR3 has 14 amino acids. The chain's CDR3 is CASSPAESTDTQYF. The CDR3 DNA sequence: TGCGCCAGCAGCCCCGCTGAGAGCACAGATACGCAGTATTTT.

The CDR3 nucleotides are TGTGCCAGCAGCTTAGGAGGGGGCGACTATGGCTACACCTTC. Protein sequence: CASSLGGGDYGYTF. The chain carries TRBV7-8 and TRBJ1-2, with 7 bases matching TRBD1. Germline V gene data show CDR1 as SGHVS and CDR2 as FQNEAQ. The CDR3 has 14 residues. Trimming cost V 1 base and J 3 bases; bases outside gene matches: 2.

Only one count was recorded for this clone. This rearrangement joins TRBV27 to TRBJ1-2; D perhaps matches TRBD1 (5 bases). Trimming pared 1 base from V and 5 bases from J, leaving 14 bases between. This CDR3 comprises 15 residues. Per germline, CDR1 MNHEY and CDR2 SMNVEV (reference sequence). CDR3: CASSLFAGRGYGYTF. The CDR3, as DNA: TGTGCCAGCAGTTTATTTGCAGGGCGGGGTTATGGCTACACCTTC.

The rearrangement links TRBV9 to TRBJ2-3; 10 nucleotides match TRBD2. The junction had 3 bases not matched to a gene; V was cut back by 0 bases and J by 2 bases. The CDR3 runs 16 residues. Germline CDR1 and CDR2: SGDLS and YYNGEE. The DNA for the CDR3 is TGTGCCAGCAGCGTAGGGACTAGCGGTTACACAGATACGCAGTATTTT. It encodes CASSVGTSGYTDTQYF.

The rearrangement uses TRBV6-1 and TRBJ2-7, with 8 bases matching TRBD2. The length of the CDR3 is 14 residues. The trim removed 3 bases at V and 2 bases at J, leaving 3 bases unmatched. Germline CDR1 MNHNS, CDR2 SASEGT. The CDR3: CASSDVSGTYEQYF. The CDR3 DNA reads as TGTGCCAGCAGTGACGTTAGCGGGACCTACGAGCAGTACTTC.

The chain has TRBV28 and TRBJ1-5; weak D call: TRBD1 (6 bases). Germline loops: CDR1 MDHEN, CDR2 SYDVKM. Trimming removed 3 bases from V and 3 bases from J, with 9 bases in between. The CDR3 has 14 amino acids. CDR3 DNA: TGTGCCAGCAGTTTCGGGGGCCTCAATCAGCCCCAGCATTTT. It translates to CASSFGGLNQPQHF.

J is TRBJ1-1 and V is TRBV28; D is possibly TRBD1 (6 bases). This CDR3 contains 14 residues. The V end was cut by 7 bases, the J end by 3 bases, with 15 bases between. Germline V CDR1 and CDR2: MDHEN, SYDVKM. The CDR3 spells CASTIRHRDTEAFF. As DNA, the CDR3 is TGTGCCAGCACTATTCGACACAGGGACACTGAAGCTTTCTTT.

The chain has TRBV5-6 and TRBJ2-1, with 11 bases identical to TRBD2. Trimming removed 3 bases from V and 2 bases from J; junction bases left unmatched: 13. The CDR3 is 19 residues long. In germline, CDR1 is SGHDT, CDR2 YYEEEE. CDR3: CASSSMKVAGGPTYNEQFF. The CDR3 DNA follows: TGTGCCAGCAGCTCTATGAAGGTAGCGGGAGGGCCTACCTACAATGAGCAGTTCTTC.

V and J are TRBV7-7 and TRBJ2-7; 9 bases line up with TRBD1. Trimming removed 5 bases from V and 2 bases from J; junction bases left unmatched: 4. The CDR3 has 14 residues. CDR1 and CDR2 from the germline V gene are SSHAT and FNYEAQ (reference sequence). CDR3 nucleotides: TGTGCCAGCAGCGCCGGGACAGGGACCTACGAGCAGTACTTC. As protein: CASSAGTGTYEQYF.

The genes are TRBV27 and TRBJ1-5; possible D gene TRBD1, 6 bases. Between the trimmed V and J ends, which lost 3 bases and 4 bases, there was a span of 16 bases. CDR1 MNHEY and CDR2 SMNVEV come from the germline V gene (reference sequence). The CDR3 spans 16 residues. CDR3 region: CASSLGWGAPNQPQHF. In DNA, the CDR3 is TGTGCCAGCAGTTTGGGGTGGGGGGCGCCGAATCAGCCCCAGCATTTT.

J is TRBJ2-4 and V is TRBV29-1; D is unresolved. In germline, CDR1 is SQVTM, CDR2 ANQGSEA. The CDR3 sequence is 12 residues long. Trimming stripped 7 bases from V and 6 bases from J, with 13 bases between. CDR3 in amino acids: CSAMDGINIQYF. CDR3 sequence (DNA): TGCAGCGCTATGGACGGAATAAACATTCAGTACTTC.

The chain couples TRBV27 to TRBJ2-3, with 12 bases aligning to TRBD2. The CDR3 covers 16 residues. Germline loops: CDR1 MNHEY, CDR2 SMNVEV (reference sequence). Germline trimming cut 5 bases from V and 0 bases from J; bases unmatched to any gene: 3. For the CDR3, the DNA is TGTGCCAGCAGTGGACTAGCGGGATCTAGCACAGATACGCAGTATTTT. Protein product: CASSGLAGSSTDTQYF.

This rearrangement joins TRBV18 to TRBJ2-3, with D perhaps TRBD1 (6 bases). The CDR3 totals 17 residues. Per the germline V gene, CDR1 is KGHSH and CDR2 is LQKENI. Trimming cost V 4 bases and J 0 bases, with 17 bases left between them. The CDR3 here is CASSRVLNRASTDTQYF. Written as DNA, the CDR3 is TGTGCCAGCTCACGGGTTTTGAACAGGGCTAGCACAGATACGCAGTATTTT.

The chain uses TRBV5-1 and TRBJ2-7, with 11 nucleotides matching TRBD2. This CDR3 has 16 amino acids. Germline V lookup: CDR1 SGHRS, CDR2 YFSETQ. With V trimmed by 0 bases and J by 2 bases, 4 bases remained unmatched. The CDR3 sequence: CASSLGVSGGAYEQYF. The CDR3 nucleotides read TGCGCCAGCAGCTTGGGTGTTAGCGGGGGGGCCTACGAGCAGTACTTC.

This clone was observed a few times. This rearrangement joins TRBV27 to TRBJ1-4, with TRBD1 matching over 8 bases. Germline trimming cut 6 bases from V and 5 bases from J; bases unmatched to any gene: 5. This CDR3 is 14 amino acids long. Germline-derived CDR1 and CDR2 are MNHEY and SMNVEV (reference sequence). The CDR3: CASSHRGENEKLFF. The CDR3 nucleotides are TGTGCCAGCAGCCACAGGGGGGAAAATGAAAAACTGTTTTTT.

The chain employs TRBV30 and TRBJ2-7, with no clear D. CDR1 and CDR2 from the germline V gene are GTSNPN and SVGIG (reference sequence). The CDR3 has 11 amino acids. Trimming removed 5 bases at V and 4 bases at J, with 9 bases between. CDR3 protein: CAWGTRYEQYF. In nucleotides, the CDR3 is TGTGCCTGGGGTACAAGATACGAGCAGTACTTC.

The V gene is TRBV6-1, the J gene TRBJ2-3; D gene ambiguous. Deletions cut 1 base from V and 4 bases from J, with 9 bases between. Germline values: CDR1 MNHNS, CDR2 SASEGT. The CDR3 has 14 residues. The CDR3 region is CASSEERSADTQYF. The CDR3 nucleotides read TGTGCCAGCAGTGAAGAACGCAGCGCAGATACGCAGTATTTT.

V gene TRBV7-2 combines with J gene TRBJ2-4; no clear D. This CDR3 has 13 residues. V was cut by 1 base and J by 7 bases, with 8 bases left in between. Germline CDR1 SGHTA, CDR2 FQGNSA. The CDR3 is CASSLGAGNIQYF. Here the CDR3 DNA reads TGTGCCAGCAGCTTAGGGGCAGGTAACATTCAGTACTTC.

This clone has only one observation. The rearrangement links TRBV2 to TRBJ2-1; tentative D call: TRBD1 (6 bases). Trimming cost V 6 bases and J 10 bases, with 19 bases left between them. CDR3 length: 14 amino acids. CDR1 SNHLY and CDR2 FYNNEI come from the germline V gene. CDR3 sequence: CASRGTPVGSEQFF. The CDR3 region has the DNA TGTGCCAGCAGAGGGACACCCGTGGGGTCGGAGCAGTTCTTC.

Notes on this clone: This specimen includes other DNA sequences encoding the same CDR3. The chain uses TRBV13 and TRBJ1-1; 9 bases map to TRBD1. CDR1 is PRHDT and CDR2 is FYEKMQ in the germline V gene (reference sequence). Germline trimming cut 3 bases from V and 4 bases from J; bases unmatched to any gene: 3. The CDR3 is 14 residues long. DNA for the CDR3: TGTGCCAGCAGCTTGGGACAGGGCGGCACTGAAGCTTTCTTT. Amino acids: CASSLGQGGTEAFF.

V usage is TRBV28 and J usage is TRBJ2-5; D is perhaps TRBD2 (5 bases). Trimming cost V 6 bases and J 7 bases, with 18 bases left between them. Germline assignment: CDR1 MDHEN and CDR2 SYDVKM. The CDR3 runs 14 residues. For the CDR3, the DNA is TGTGCCAGCAGGCCCCGACCCGGGGTTGGGACCCAGTACTTC. It is translated as CASRPRPGVGTQYF.